This T cell receptor (beta chain) was observed in a study of PD-L1 blockade in urothelial cancer. Whole-study context: Patients had been given 0 to 3 earlier chemotherapy regimens.

The repertoire was sequenced with immunoSEQ multiplex PCR; TCRdb's copy has only in-frame clones and lacks some. The sample carries tens of thousands of clones, approximately 90% recorded once. The study's findings and limits: Durable-benefit patients expanded tumor-associated blood clones more at 3 weeks.

This clone was detected once. Its antigen is not known. CDR1 and CDR2 (germline): LNHNV, YYDKDF (reference sequence). V lost 0 bases, J lost 2 bases, and 12 bases lay in between. CDR3 length: 16 amino acids. The sample here was PBMCs, taken around atezolizumab (anti-PD-L1) treatment. The rearrangement joins TRBV15 to TRBJ2-3; D gene unclear. This clonotype was sampled from a woman aged 70-85 years with urothelial cancer. The CDR3 nucleotides read TGTGCCACCAGCAGAGATCGTGCGCTGTTCACAGATACGCAGTATTTT. This gives the protein CATSRDRALFTDTQYF.